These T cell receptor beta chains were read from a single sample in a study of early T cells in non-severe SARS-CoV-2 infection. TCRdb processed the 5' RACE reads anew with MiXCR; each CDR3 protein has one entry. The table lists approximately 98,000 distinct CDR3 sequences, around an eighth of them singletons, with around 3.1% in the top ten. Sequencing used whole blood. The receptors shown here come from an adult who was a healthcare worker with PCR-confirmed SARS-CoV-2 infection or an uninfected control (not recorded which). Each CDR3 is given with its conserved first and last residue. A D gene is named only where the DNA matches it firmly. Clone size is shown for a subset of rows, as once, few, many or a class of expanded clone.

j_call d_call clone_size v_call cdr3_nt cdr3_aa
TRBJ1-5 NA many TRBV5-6 TGTGCCAGCAGCTTGGGTCTGGGTCTCAAGCCCCAGCATTTT CASSLGLGLKPQHF
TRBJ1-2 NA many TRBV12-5 TGTGCTAGTGGCCGCCAGGGTGGACCGGACACCTTC CASGRQGGPDTF
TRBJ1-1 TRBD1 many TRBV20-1 TGCAGTGCTAGAGATTTAGGACAGGGGGCTGTGAACACTGAAGCTTTCTTT CSARDLGQGAVNTEAFF
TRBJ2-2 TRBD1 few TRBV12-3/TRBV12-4 TGTGCCAGCAGGGAAACAGGGGGAAACACCGGGGAGCTGTTTTTT CASRETGGNTGELFF
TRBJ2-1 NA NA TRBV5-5 TGTGCCAGCAGACGCTCGGGGGAAACCTACAATGAGCAGTTCTTC CASRRSGETYNEQFF
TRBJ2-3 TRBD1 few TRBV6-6 TGTGCCAGCAGTTACCCCGGGACAGGTACAGATACGCAGTATTTT CASSYPGTGTDTQYF
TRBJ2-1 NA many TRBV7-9 TGTGCCAGCAGCCCTAGACAGGCCAATGAGCAGTTCTTC CASSPRQANEQFF
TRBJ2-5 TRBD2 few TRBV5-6 TGTGCCAGCAGCTTTAGCGGGGCGAGGGGGACCCAGTACTTC CASSFSGARGTQYF
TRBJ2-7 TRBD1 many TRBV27 TGTGCCAGCAGCCGGACAGGGGATTCCGGGTGGTACTTC CASSRTGDSGWYF
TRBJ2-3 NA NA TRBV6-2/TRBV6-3 TGTGCCAGCAGCCGGGACCAGGCGCAGTATTTT CASSRDQAQYF
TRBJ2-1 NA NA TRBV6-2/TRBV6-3 TGTGCCAGCAATCGTCGGAGCTCCTACAATGAGCCGTTCTTC CASNRRSSYNEPFF
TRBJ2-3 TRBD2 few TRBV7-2 TGTGCCAGCAGCTACCCGAAGGGGGCGGGAGGGGGCACAGATACGCAGTATTTT CASSYPKGAGGGTDTQYF
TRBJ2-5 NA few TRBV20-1 TGCAGTGCTAGAGATGGTTTAACAGGAACGACCCAGTACTTC CSARDGLTGTTQYF
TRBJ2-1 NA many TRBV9 TGTGCCAGCAGCGTAGATCCCTCCTACAATGAGCAGTTCTTC CASSVDPSYNEQFF
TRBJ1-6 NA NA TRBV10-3 TGTGCCATCAGTGAGCGGGACGGTGATTCACCCCTCCACTTT CAISERDGDSPLHF
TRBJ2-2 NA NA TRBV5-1 TGCGCCAGCGGAGACCTAGGATCTCCCGGGGAGCTGTTTTTT CASGDLGSPGELFF
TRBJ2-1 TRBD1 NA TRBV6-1 TGTGCCAGCAGTGTCTCCGGGACAGGGGACAATGAGCAGTTCTTC CASSVSGTGDNEQFF
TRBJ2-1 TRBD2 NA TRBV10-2 TGCGCCAGCAGTGAGGAAGCGGGGCCCTACAATGAGCAGTTCTTC CASSEEAGPYNEQFF
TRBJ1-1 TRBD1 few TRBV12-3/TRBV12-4 TGTGCCAGCAGATGGACAGGTATTTCTGAAGCTTTCTTT CASRWTGISEAFF
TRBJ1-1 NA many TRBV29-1 TGCAGCGTTGACGGTCCTAGGGACCTCAAGAACACTGAAGCTTTCTTT CSVDGPRDLKNTEAFF